This TCR beta chain was found in a study of blood T cell repertoires in COVID-19. Background on the study: From the United States, Italy and Spain came samples of acute and convalescent COVID-19.

This CDR3 has 14 amino acids. V gave up 6 bases and J gave up 1 base; unmatched junction bases: 3. The germline gives CDR1 LGHDT, CDR2 YNNKEL (reference sequence). Clones were sequenced by immunoSEQ multiplex PCR, and TCRdb holds only the in-frame ones, with some missing. The repertoire consists of around 28,000 clones, with 80% to 90% occurring once and the leading ten covering around 26%. The sequence was obtained from an elderly woman with COVID-19, enrolled during active disease. The sequencing input was peripheral blood. This sequence joins TRBV3-1 (or the pseudogene TRBV3-2) and TRBJ2-5; 9 bases are a match to TRBD2. The CDR3 spells CASSWRGGQETQYF. The CDR3 region has the DNA TGTGCCAGCAGTTGGCGGGGGGGCCAAGAGACCCAGTACTTC.